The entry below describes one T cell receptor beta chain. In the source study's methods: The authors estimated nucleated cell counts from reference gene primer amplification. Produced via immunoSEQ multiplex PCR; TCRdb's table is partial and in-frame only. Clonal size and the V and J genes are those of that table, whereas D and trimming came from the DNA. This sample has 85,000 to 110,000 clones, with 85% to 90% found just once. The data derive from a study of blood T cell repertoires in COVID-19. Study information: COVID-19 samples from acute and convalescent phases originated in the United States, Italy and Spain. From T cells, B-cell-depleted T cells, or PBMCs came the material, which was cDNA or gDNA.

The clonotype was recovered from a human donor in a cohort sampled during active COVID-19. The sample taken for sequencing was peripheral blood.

The CDR3 DNA reads as TGCGCCAGCAGTGAGCCCCCAGGGACTAGCGGGATCGACGAGCAGTACTTC. Its translation is CASSEPPGTSGIDEQYF. The J gene is TRBJ2-7, the V gene TRBV10-2; 13 bases are a match to TRBD2. The CDR3 contains 17 residues. In germline, CDR1 is WSHSY, CDR2 SAAADI. The ends lost 2 bases at V and 5 bases at J; junction bases unmatched: 9.